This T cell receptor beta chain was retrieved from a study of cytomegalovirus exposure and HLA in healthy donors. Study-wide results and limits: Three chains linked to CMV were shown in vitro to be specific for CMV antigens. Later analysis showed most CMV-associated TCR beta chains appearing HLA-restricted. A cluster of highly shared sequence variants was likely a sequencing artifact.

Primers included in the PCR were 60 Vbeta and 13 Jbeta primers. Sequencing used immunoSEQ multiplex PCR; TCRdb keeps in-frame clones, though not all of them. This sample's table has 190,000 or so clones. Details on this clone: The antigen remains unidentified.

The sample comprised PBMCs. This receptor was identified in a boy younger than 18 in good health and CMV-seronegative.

CDR3 nucleotides: TGTGCCAGCAGCGTGTTTCTGGGGGGTCAAGAGACCCAGTACTTC. Translation gives CASSVFLGGQETQYF. This sequence joins TRBV9 and TRBJ2-5, with D possibly TRBD2 on 6 matching bases. The CDR3 is 15 residues long. The V gene's germline CDR1 is SGDLS and CDR2 YYNGEE. The V end was cut by 2 bases, the J end by 2 bases, with 13 bases between.